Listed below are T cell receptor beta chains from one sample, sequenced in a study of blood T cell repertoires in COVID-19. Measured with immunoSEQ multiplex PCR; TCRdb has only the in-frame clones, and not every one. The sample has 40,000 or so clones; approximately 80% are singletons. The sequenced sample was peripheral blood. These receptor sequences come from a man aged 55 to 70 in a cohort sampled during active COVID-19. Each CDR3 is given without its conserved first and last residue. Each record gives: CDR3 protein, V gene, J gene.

ASSLDRVRQNTGELF	TRBV11-3	TRBJ2-2
SVNDRGLYT	TRBV29-1	TRBJ1-2
ASSPGLAGGYEQF	TRBV28	TRBJ2-1
ASSKTSGRRDTQY	TRBV27	TRBJ2-3
ASSLRQTANYGYT	TRBV7-9	TRBJ1-2
ASSFGTSGGNEQF	TRBV19	TRBJ2-1
ASTSGVVPYEQY	TRBV5-1	TRBJ2-7
AWLRGRWTEAF	TRBV30	TRBJ1-1
ASSQDAGSGANVLT	TRBV4-3	TRBJ2-6
ASSRNRGRDTEAF	TRBV7-8	TRBJ1-1
ASSGRAETGELF	TRBV9	TRBJ2-2
ASSQSYSGTEAF	TRBV4-2	TRBJ1-1
ASSPPLTGGYGYT	TRBV18	TRBJ1-2
ASSSPGLAGDGWEQY	TRBV11-3	TRBJ2-7
ASTTSGANTGELF	TRBV19	TRBJ2-2
SASVFRVASTDTQY	TRBV20-1	TRBJ2-3
ASSRQAGETQY	TRBV19	TRBJ2-5
ASSLGLAGTDTQY	TRBV18	TRBJ2-3
ASSLQSSYNSPLH	TRBV7-2	TRBJ1-6
ATTITMMNTEAF	TRBV24-1	TRBJ1-1
ASRSNDGYT	TRBV5-6	TRBJ1-2
ATSPGRFSRGNTIY	TRBV24-1	TRBJ1-3
ASGRGGYNEQF	TRBV3-1/TRBV3-2	TRBJ2-1
ASPSQELSNEQF	TRBV6-5	TRBJ2-1
ASSQERSVTGNTIY	TRBV4-3	TRBJ1-3
ASSQGGRSPPQH	TRBV4-2	TRBJ1-5
ASSLVGTGQETQY	TRBV7-2	TRBJ2-5
ASSLSGSLSEQY	TRBV28	TRBJ2-7
ASSQGGSSYNSPLH	TRBV4-1	TRBJ1-6
ASSVEWGTGGYEQF	TRBV9	TRBJ2-1
ASGQVTDTQY	TRBV7-9	TRBJ2-3
ASSTDRGGYT	TRBV11-2	TRBJ1-2
ATSDFSGELF	TRBV24-1	TRBJ2-2
ASSLDPRRGRRGNQPQH	TRBV7-8	TRBJ1-5
ASSIGPQARRDYGYT	TRBV19	TRBJ1-2
ASSRGGSRYNEQF	TRBV19	TRBJ2-1
ASSLEASGSTDTQY	TRBV7-2	TRBJ2-3
AWSRGVLAGADTQY	TRBV30	TRBJ2-3
ASSLSQSNYGYT	TRBV28	TRBJ1-2
AISERGSEQY	TRBV10-3	TRBJ2-7
SVPIRDNHYNEQF	TRBV29-1	TRBJ2-1
AWSGGLSNQPQH	TRBV30	TRBJ1-5
ASSPLGLQGPYTEAF	TRBV4-1	TRBJ1-1
ATSREAGAYEQY	TRBV15	TRBJ2-7
ASSSPGGADYGYT	TRBV28	TRBJ1-2
ASSPTRLEGDTQY	TRBV7-3	TRBJ2-3
ASSSPGQPNTGELF	TRBV11-2	TRBJ2-2
ASSAPRRGGYT	TRBV7-2	TRBJ1-2
ASSGYRGRGEKLF	TRBV10-1	TRBJ1-4
ASSFRQGTGELF	TRBV11-2	TRBJ2-2
ASTHGGGYNEQF	TRBV9	TRBJ2-1
ASSPPTSGGGNEQF	TRBV18	TRBJ2-1
AISEPGAYNEQF	TRBV10-3	TRBJ2-1